One and the same sample provided the 22 T cell receptor beta chains below, sequenced in a study of Graves' ophthalmopathy and Graves' hyperthyroidism. TCR beta CDR3 amplification used RNA transcripts. HTBI primers were used in a first-round RT-PCR, which preceded a second-round multiplex PCR. TCRdb used MiXCR to reprocess the multiplex PCR reads, holding one entry per CDR3 protein. The repertoire holds 150,000 to 200,000 distinct CDR3 sequences, with 30% to 45% as singletons. Material: peripheral blood. These receptors all come from a young man with Graves' ophthalmopathy.

This clonotype was seen ten or more times. The V call is TRBV30, the J call TRBJ1-3; 9 bases map to TRBD1. J lost 8 bases, V lost 4 bases, and 6 bases had no gene match. The CDR3 runs to 13 residues. Germline CDR1 and CDR2: GTSNPN and SVGIG (reference sequence). The CDR3 DNA reads as TGTGCCTGGACCCGACAGGGGGGATACACCATATATTTT. Translated: CAWTRQGGYTIYF.

Ten or more counts support this clonotype. Here the CDR3 DNA reads TGTGCCTGGAGTGTACCGGTGACAGGGGTCCGCCACGAGCAGTACTTC. Protein product: CAWSVPVTGVRHEQYF. The V gene is TRBV30, the J gene TRBJ2-7, with 8 bases that match TRBD1. This CDR3 has 16 residues. After removal of 0 bases from V and 5 bases from J, the junction contained 12 bases not matched to a gene. CDR1 GTSNPN and CDR2 SVGIG come from the germline V gene (reference sequence).

This clonotype was detected ten times or more. This chain joins TRBV28 and TRBJ1-2; no reliable D call. Germline lookup yields CDR1 MDHEN and CDR2 SYDVKM. The CDR3 consists of 14 residues. The V end lost 2 bases, the J end lost 3 bases, and 10 bases lay between the germline ends. The CDR3 region is CASSLLVGHYGYTF. For the CDR3, the DNA is TGTGCCAGCAGTTTACTCGTAGGACACTATGGCTACACCTTC.

The table lists this clonotype with many counts. V and J are TRBV28 and TRBJ1-2; 7 nucleotides line up with TRBD1. The V segment lost 6 bases and the J segment 5 bases; nucleotides outside the gene matches: 6. Germline V lookup: CDR1 MDHEN, CDR2 SYDVKM. The CDR3 spans 13 residues. The DNA of the CDR3 is TGTGCCAGCAGCGCCGGGACAGCATATGGCTACACCTTC. As protein: CASSAGTAYGYTF.

At least ten counts were recorded for this clonotype. This sequence joins TRBV27 and TRBJ1-1, with D possibly being TRBD1 (6 bases). Trimming left V 4 bases short and J 1 base short, with 10 bases between. Germline CDR1 MNHEY, CDR2 SMNVEV (reference sequence). The CDR3 has 14 residues. This chain's CDR3 is CASSSLDRNTEAFF. The CDR3 DNA reads as TGTGCCAGCAGTTCCTTGGACAGGAACACTGAAGCTTTCTTT.

V usage is TRBV28 and J usage is TRBJ1-3, with a weak D call TRBD1 (6 bases). The CDR3 is 15 residues long. CDR1 MDHEN and CDR2 SYDVKM come from the germline V gene. V lost 3 bases and J lost 2, with 11 bases in between. The CDR3 loop is CASSFGGRPGNTIYF. The CDR3 DNA reads TGTGCCAGCAGTTTCGGGGGGCGGCCTGGAAACACCATATATTTT.

This clonotype was recorded at least ten times. The gene calls are TRBV11-2 and TRBJ2-2; 13 bases fit TRBD2. The V and J ends lost 4 bases and 0 bases, in that order; junction bases with no gene match: 5. Germline V gene lookup returns CDR1 SGHAT and CDR2 FQNNGV. CDR3 length: 18 amino acids. The CDR3 sequence: CASSSGLAGATNTGELFF. The CDR3 nucleotides are TGTGCCAGCAGCTCAGGACTAGCGGGAGCGACGAACACCGGGGAGCTGTTTTTT.

V is TRBV9 and J is TRBJ1-1, with D uncertain. Looked up from germline, CDR1 is SGDLS and CDR2 is YYNGEE. Trimming cost V 2 bases and J 4 bases, with 15 bases left between them. The CDR3 spans 15 residues. CDR3 region: CASSVSVGRGTEAFF. As DNA, the CDR3 is TGTGCCAGCAGCGTGTCAGTAGGCCGAGGCACTGAAGCTTTCTTT.

The rearrangement uses TRBV6-2 or TRBV6-3 and TRBJ1-5; weak D call: TRBD1 (5 bases). The V gene lost 4 bases and the J gene lost 1 base, with 11 bases spanning the gap. The CDR3 spans 15 residues. Germline V lookup: CDR1 MNHEY, CDR2 SVGEGT. CDR3 region: CASSSGSRSNQPQHF. DNA of the CDR3: TGTGCCAGCAGTTCAGGGAGCCGGAGCAATCAGCCCCAGCATTTT.

This chain connects TRBV28 to TRBJ1-3; 8 bases are shared with TRBD1. Germline V gene data show CDR1 as MDHEN and CDR2 as SYDVKM. This CDR3 is 14 amino acids long. Trimming at V came to 6 bases and at J to 4 bases, leaving 5 bases not matched to a gene. The CDR3 bases are TGTGCCAGCAGATCGACAGGGGCCGGAAACACCATATATTTT. It is translated as CASRSTGAGNTIYF.

The J gene is TRBJ2-4, the V gene TRBV30, with a tentative D call TRBD2 (5 bases). The CDR3 contains 13 residues. Trimming cost V 2 bases and J 7 bases, with 12 bases left between them. Germline V gene sequence: CDR1 GTSNPN, CDR2 SVGIG (reference sequence). As DNA, the CDR3 is TGTGCCTGGAGTCCCCGGGATAAGAACATTCAGTACTTC. Translating it yields CAWSPRDKNIQYF.

This clonotype was seen repeatedly, ten times or more. The chain joins TRBV18 to TRBJ2-7; D not certain. V lost 2 bases, J lost 1 base, and 9 bases lay in between. CDR1 and CDR2 from the germline V gene are KGHSH and LQKENI. This CDR3 has 14 residues. The CDR3: CASSPGQVSYEQYF. The CDR3 region has the DNA TGTGCCAGCTCACCAGGTCAGGTGTCCTACGAGCAGTACTTC.

This clonotype was found many times. The chain uses TRBV20-1 and TRBJ2-7; TRBD2 aligns across 8 bases. V gave up 0 bases and J gave up 7 bases; unmatched junction bases: 11. CDR1 DFQATT and CDR2 SNEGSKA come from the germline V gene (reference sequence). CDR3 size: 15 residues. The CDR3 sequence is CSARDPPGGPGEQYF. CDR3 sequence (DNA): TGCAGTGCTAGAGATCCCCCGGGAGGGCCGGGAGAGCAGTACTTC.

This CDR3 is CASSEGQGLQETQYF. In nucleotides, the CDR3 is TGTGCCAGCTCCGAAGGACAGGGCCTCCAAGAGACCCAGTACTTC. The chain carries TRBV2 and TRBJ2-5; 8 bases match TRBD1. The CDR3 totals 15 residues. V was pared by 8 bases and J by 1 base, with 9 bases of the junction left unmatched. The germline V gene has CDR1 SNHLY and CDR2 FYNNEI.

The table lists this clonotype with many counts. The chain links TRBV28 to TRBJ2-7; the D gene is possibly TRBD1 (9 bases). Germline values: CDR1 MDHEN, CDR2 SYDVKM. The V and J ends lost 10 bases and 1 base respectively, with 17 bases between them. The CDR3 has 14 amino acids. Written as DNA, the CDR3 is TGTGCCACGGGGGGGACAGGGAGATCCTACGAGCAGTACTTC. Amino acids: CATGGTGRSYEQYF.

This clonotype was counted between two and nine times. V and J are TRBV6-2 or TRBV6-3 and TRBJ1-1; a weak D match, TRBD1 (6 bases). This CDR3 has 16 amino acids. Germline V gene data show CDR1 as MNHEY and CDR2 as SVGEGT. Trimming cost V 2 bases and J 7 bases, with 20 bases left between them. Here the CDR3 reads CASSYTAGETQYEAFF. CDR3 DNA sequence: TGTGCCAGCAGTTACACGGCAGGGGAAACCCAGTATGAAGCTTTCTTT.

In this sample, this clonotype turned up many times. The V call is TRBV20-1, the J call TRBJ2-4; tentatively, D is TRBD2 (6 bases). Germline CDR1 reads DFQATT; CDR2 reads SNEGSKA (reference sequence). The CDR3 has 15 residues. V lost 0 bases and J lost 3, with 12 bases in between. CDR3 protein: CSARDMRDGKNIQYF. The CDR3 nucleotides are TGCAGTGCTAGAGATATGCGGGACGGCAAAAACATTCAGTACTTC.

This clonotype was counted many times. J is TRBJ1-5 and V is TRBV30, with no clear D. The V end lost 2 bases, the J end lost 7 bases, and 21 bases lay between the germline ends. The CDR3 sequence is 16 residues long. Germline lookup yields CDR1 GTSNPN and CDR2 SVGIG (reference sequence). In nucleotides, the CDR3 is TGTGCCTGGAGTATGAACAGTGGACCTTTTCGGCAGCCCCAGCATTTT. Translation: CAWSMNSGPFRQPQHF.

This clonotype was picked up many times. The V call is TRBV6-5, the J call TRBJ2-7; the D gene is possibly TRBD2 (6 bases). The CDR3 has 14 amino acids. V lost 5 bases and J lost 4, with 15 bases in between. The germline V gene has CDR1 MNHEY and CDR2 SVGAGI. CDR3 nucleotide sequence: TGTGCCAGCAGTCCGGACGGGAGAGGGTACGAGCAGTACTTC. It specifies CASSPDGRGYEQYF.

The table lists this clonotype with a count of one. The chain couples TRBV12-3 or TRBV12-4 to TRBJ1-1, with D unresolved. The V end lost 6 bases, the J end lost 4 bases, and 21 bases lay between the germline ends. The CDR3 runs 16 residues. CDR3 in DNA: TGTGCCAGCAGCCCGGGCCCACCTAAAGCGGGCACTGAAGCTTTCTTT. It specifies CASSPGPPKAGTEAFF.

This clonotype was counted ten times or more. The chain carries TRBV29-1 and TRBJ1-1; D uncertain. The V gene lost 6 bases and the J gene lost 5 bases, with 13 bases spanning the gap. The CDR3 covers 12 residues. Germline loops: CDR1 SQVTM, CDR2 ANQGSEA. CDR3 DNA: TGCAGCGTCGCGGAAATGGGGACTGAAGCTTTCTTT. Translating gives CSVAEMGTEAFF.

This clonotype was observed at least ten times. The gene calls are TRBV11-2 and TRBJ1-1; no firm D call. This CDR3 spans 15 amino acids. Germline assignment: CDR1 SGHAT and CDR2 FQNNGV. Trimming removed 1 base at V and 2 bases at J, with 11 bases between. CDR3 bases: TGTGCCAGCAGCTTAGTTTGGGGAAGTAACACTGAAGCTTTCTTT. Residues: CASSLVWGSNTEAFF.